The clone carrying this TCR beta chain was seen only a few times. CDR1 SGHTA and CDR2 FQGTGA come from the germline V gene. The CDR3 runs 14 residues. V dropped 5 bases and J dropped 5 bases, with 16 bases sitting between them. TCR alpha and TCR beta cDNA libraries with sample barcodes and UMIs came from 5'RACE using constant-segment primers. TCRdb used MiXCR to reprocess the 5' RACE reads, holding one entry per CDR3 protein. Among around 310,000 distinct CDR3 sequences listed, 20% to 25% were seen once. This sample was included in a study of T-cell memory formation after mild COVID-19. Source material: PBMCs or a T cell subset sorted from them (not recorded which). This receptor was identified in a man aged 18 to 35 who had mild COVID-19 (a few samples of this study predate the infection). Cell type and time point are not known. The rearrangement links TRBV7-3 to TRBJ2-7; no clear D. In nucleotides, the CDR3 is TGTGCCAGCAGCGGTCGGAACAACCACCACGAGCAGTACGTC. Amino acid sequence: CASSGRNNHHEQYV.